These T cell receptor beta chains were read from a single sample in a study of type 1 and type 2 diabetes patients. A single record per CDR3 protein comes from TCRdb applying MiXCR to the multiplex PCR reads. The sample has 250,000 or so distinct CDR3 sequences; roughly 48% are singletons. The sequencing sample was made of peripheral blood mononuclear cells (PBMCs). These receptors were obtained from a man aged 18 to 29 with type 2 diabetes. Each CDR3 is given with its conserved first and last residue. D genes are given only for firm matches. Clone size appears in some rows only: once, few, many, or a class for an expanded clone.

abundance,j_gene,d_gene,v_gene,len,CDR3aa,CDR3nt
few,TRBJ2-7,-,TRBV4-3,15,CASSQDRNHRYEQYF,TGCGCCAGCAGCCAAGATCGTAATCATCGCTACGAGCAGTACTTC
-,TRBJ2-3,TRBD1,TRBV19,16,CASSIGTGTSTDTQYF,TGTGCCAGTAGTATAGGGACAGGCACTAGCACAGATACGCAGTATTTT
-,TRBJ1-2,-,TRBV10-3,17,CASKARMTAIFNYGYTF,TGTGCCAGCAAAGCCCGTATGACCGCTATCTTTAACTATGGCTACACCTTC
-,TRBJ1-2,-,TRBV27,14,CASSLRGGNYGYTF,TGTGCCAGCAGTTTAAGAGGAGGTAACTATGGCTACACCTTC
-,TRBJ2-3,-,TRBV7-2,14,CASSLRGQGDTQYF,TGTGCCAGCAGCTTAAGGGGCCAGGGGGATACGCAGTATTTT
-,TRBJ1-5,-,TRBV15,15,CATSTRTAFYQPQHF,TGTGCCACCAGCACCCGGACAGCTTTCTATCAGCCCCAGCATTTT
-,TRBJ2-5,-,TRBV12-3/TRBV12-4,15,CASSPGLAFQETQYF,TGTGCCAGCAGTCCTGGACTTGCCTTCCAAGAGACCCAGTACTTC
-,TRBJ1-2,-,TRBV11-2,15,CASSWSRGEGYGYTF,TGTGCCAGCAGCTGGTCGAGAGGGGAGGGCTATGGCTACACCTTC
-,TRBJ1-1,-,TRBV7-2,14,CASSSGLGVTEAFF,TGTGCCAGCAGCTCGGGCCTTGGGGTTACTGAAGCTTTCTTT
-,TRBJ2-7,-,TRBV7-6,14,CASSFGREDYEQYF,TGTGCCAGCAGCTTCGGGCGGGAAGACTACGAGCAGTACTTC
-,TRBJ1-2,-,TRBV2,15,CASSEWADSNYGYTF,TGTGCCAGCAGTGAGTGGGCAGATTCTAACTATGGCTACACCTTC
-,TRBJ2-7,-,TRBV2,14,CASSVGGHNYEQYF,TGTGCCAGCAGTGTAGGGGGACACAACTACGAGCAGTACTTC
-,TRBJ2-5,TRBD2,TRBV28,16,CASSSDRSGGAETQYF,TGTGCCAGCAGCTCGGACCGTAGCGGGGGGGCGGAGACCCAGTACTTC
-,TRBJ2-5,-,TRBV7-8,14,CASSLRGVRETQYF,TGTGCCAGCAGCTTACGCGGGGTACGAGAGACCCAGTACTTC
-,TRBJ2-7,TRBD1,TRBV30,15,CAWSATGTGVYEQYF,TGTGCCTGGAGTGCAACCGGGACAGGGGTCTACGAGCAGTACTTC
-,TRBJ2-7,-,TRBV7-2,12,CARSLGRVEQYF,TGTGCCAGGAGCTTAGGGCGGGTAGAGCAGTACTTC
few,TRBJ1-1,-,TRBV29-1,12,CSVTKLNTEAFF,TGCAGCGTTACAAAACTTAACACTGAAGCTTTCTTT
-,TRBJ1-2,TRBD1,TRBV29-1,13,CSVVPQGAEGYTF,TGCAGCGTTGTACCCCAGGGGGCAGAGGGCTACACCTTC
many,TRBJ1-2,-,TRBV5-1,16,CASSFNAGGLADGYTF,TGCGCCAGCAGCTTCAACGCAGGAGGTTTAGCGGATGGCTACACCTTC
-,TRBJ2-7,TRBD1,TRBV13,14,CASSQDRTGYEQYF,TGTGCCAGCAGCCAGGACCGGACAGGCTACGAGCAGTACTTC
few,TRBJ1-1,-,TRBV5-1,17,CASSLEGQLTMNTEAFF,TGCGCCAGCAGCTTGGAAGGACAGCTCACAATGAACACTGAAGCTTTCTTT
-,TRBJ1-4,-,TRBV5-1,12,CASSQACEKLFF,TGCGCCAGCAGCCAGGCATGTGAAAAACTGTTTTTT
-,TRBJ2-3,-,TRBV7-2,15,CASSLRRSHTDTQYF,TGTGCCAGCAGCCTAAGACGGAGCCACACAGATACGCAGTATTTT
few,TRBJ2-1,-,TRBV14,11,CASSRVDEQFF,TGTGCCAGCAGCCGCGTTGATGAGCAGTTCTTC
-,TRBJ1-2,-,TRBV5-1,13,CASRPVQNYGYTF,TGCGCCAGCAGGCCCGTCCAAAACTATGGCTACACCTTC
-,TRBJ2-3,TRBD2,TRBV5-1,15,CASSLSSGYTDTQYF,TGCGCCAGCAGCTTGTCTAGCGGATACACAGATACGCAGTATTTT
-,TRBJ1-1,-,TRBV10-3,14,CASSYLGVNTEAFF,TGTGCCAGCAGTTACCTCGGGGTAAACACTGAAGCTTTCTTT
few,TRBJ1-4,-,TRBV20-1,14,CSARVGDGYEKLFF,TGCAGTGCTAGAGTAGGGGACGGATATGAAAAACTGTTTTTT
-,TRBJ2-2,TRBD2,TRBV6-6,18,CASRTVGLAGGPGGELFF,TGTGCCAGCAGAACTGTTGGACTAGCGGGAGGGCCAGGCGGGGAGCTGTTTTTT
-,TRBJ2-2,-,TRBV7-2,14,CASSPLGTTGELFF,TGTGCCAGCAGCCCCCTGGGCACTACCGGGGAGCTGTTTTTT
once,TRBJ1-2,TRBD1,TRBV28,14,CASSLVGQVVGYTF,TGTGCCAGCAGTCTCGTCGGACAGGTAGTCGGCTACACCTTC
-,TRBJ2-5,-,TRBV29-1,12,CSVDRGPETQYF,TGCAGCGTTGACCGCGGTCCGGAGACCCAGTACTTC
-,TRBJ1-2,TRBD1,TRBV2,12,CASIRQGNGYTF,TGTGCCAGTATTCGACAGGGGAATGGCTACACCTTC